Shown below are 21 T cell receptor beta chains from a single sample sequenced in a study of T cell responses to AZD1222 COVID-19 vaccine. Repertoires were generated with immunoSEQ multiplex PCR, while TCRdb's copy carries only in-frame clones and drops some. The table has more than 100,000 clones, approximately 89% seen once. The sequencing here drew on peripheral blood, taken on day 0 of AZD1222 vaccination. All receptors derive from an adult in good health.

The chain recombines TRBV7-9 with TRBJ2-2; D gene uncertain. Germline V gene data show CDR1 as SEHNR and CDR2 as FQNEAQ (reference sequence). This CDR3 is 15 amino acids long. V lost 1 base, J lost 3 bases, and 9 bases lay in between. CDR3 coding DNA: TGTGCCAGCAGCTTAGGACAATTATACACCGGGGAGCTGTTTTTT. This sequence encodes CASSLGQLYTGELFF.

This clone has a handful of counts. The V gene is TRBV2, the J gene TRBJ1-6; tentatively, D is TRBD1 (5 bases). The germline V and J ends were trimmed by 11 bases and 1 base, with 12 bases remaining between them. Germline-derived CDR1 and CDR2 are SNHLY and FYNNEI. The CDR3 extends over 14 amino acids. The CDR3: CAGQNPSYNSPLHF. In DNA, the CDR3 is TGTGCCGGACAAAATCCGTCCTATAATTCACCCCTCCACTTT.

V and J are TRBV9 and TRBJ2-6, with D unresolved. The CDR3 contains 16 residues. The germline V gene encodes CDR1 SGDLS and CDR2 YYNGEE. The V end was cut by 0 bases, the J end by 1 base, with 8 bases between. In DNA, the CDR3 is TGTGCCAGCAGCGTAGCTAGTATGTCTGGGGCCAACGTCCTGACTTTC. Encoded protein: CASSVASMSGANVLTF.

V usage is TRBV11-3 and J usage is TRBJ2-7; 8 positions match TRBD1. V shed 3 bases, J shed 1 base, and the junction held 5 bases outside the gene matches. The CDR3 sequence is 15 residues long. Germline assignment: CDR1 SGHNT and CDR2 YENEEA. CDR3 nucleotides: TGTGCCAGCAGCTTGACAGGGGCGAATTCCTACGAGCAGTACTTC. Encoded protein: CASSLTGANSYEQYF. Full variable domain (rest looked up from reference TRBV11-3 and TRBJ2-7): EAGVVQSPRYKIIEKKQPVAFWCNPISGHNTLYWYLQNLGQGPELLIRYENEEAVDDSQLPKDRFSAERLKGVDSTLKIQPAELGDSAVYLCASSLTGANSYEQYFGPGTRLTVT.

V gene TRBV5-5 combines with J gene TRBJ1-5; D unclear. CDR1 is SGHKS, CDR2 YYEKEE, per germline (reference sequence). The V end was cut by 4 bases, the J end by 2 bases, with 10 bases between. This CDR3 is 14 amino acids long. Here the CDR3 reads CASSLQWGNQPQHF. The CDR3 region has the DNA TGTGCCAGCAGCCTCCAGTGGGGCAATCAGCCCCAGCATTTT.

The DNA for the CDR3 is TGTGCCAGTACCAATGGGATGGGGACCTCTGGAAACACCATATATTTT. This encodes CASTNGMGTSGNTIYF. The chain joins TRBV19 to TRBJ1-3; maybe TRBD1 (5 bases). V lost 7 bases to trimming and J lost 0 bases, with 16 bases between them. This CDR3 spans 16 amino acids. Germline CDR1 LNHDA, CDR2 SQIVND (reference sequence).

The chain combines TRBV6-5 with TRBJ2-1, with 7 nucleotides matching TRBD1. V dropped 5 bases and J dropped 7; count of bases not matched to a gene: 8. The CDR3 loop spans 14 amino acids. CDR1 and CDR2 from the germline V gene are MNHEY and SVGAGI. CDR3: CASSTRTGQNEQFF. Written as DNA, the CDR3 is TGTGCCAGCAGTACCCGGACAGGTCAGAATGAGCAGTTCTTC.

This chain links TRBV7-6 with TRBJ1-4; perhaps TRBD1 as D (6 bases). V was trimmed by 5 bases and J by 4 bases, leaving 14 bases between them. Per the germline V gene, CDR1 is SGHVS and CDR2 is FNYEAQ. The length of the CDR3 is 15 residues. CDR3 nucleotide sequence: TGTGCCAGCAGCCCCGGGGACACGAGTAATGAAAAACTGTTTTTT. This gives the protein CASSPGDTSNEKLFF.

This sequence joins TRBV28 and TRBJ1-5, with no clear D. Germline V gives CDR1 MDHEN, CDR2 SYDVKM. The CDR3 is 16 residues long. Trimming pared 3 bases from V and 3 bases from J, leaving 15 bases between. CDR3 in DNA: TGTGCCAGCAGTTTCTCTCCGGCCAGACTCAATCAGCCCCAGCATTTT. Translating gives CASSFSPARLNQPQHF.

This chain uses TRBV5-1 with TRBJ2-3, with unresolved D. In germline, CDR1 is SGHRS, CDR2 YFSETQ. This CDR3 contains 13 residues. V was cut by 0 bases and J by 6 bases, with 8 bases left in between. The CDR3 coding sequence is TGCGCCAGCAGCTTGGCAGCGCCGGATACGCAGTATTTT. This translates into CASSLAAPDTQYF.

The chain couples TRBV20-1 to TRBJ2-5, with D uncertain. Trimming took off 1 base at V and 5 bases at J, with 5 bases between the two ends. The CDR3 length is 11 residues. The germline V gene has CDR1 DFQATT and CDR2 SNEGSKA (reference sequence). The chain's CDR3 is CSARARETQYF. The CDR3 bases are TGCAGTGCTAGAGCCAGGGAGACCCAGTACTTC.

The chain recombines TRBV5-1 with TRBJ2-3; D is unresolved. CDR1 and CDR2 (germline): SGHRS, YFSETQ. V was clipped by 1 base and J by 2 bases, with 14 bases between them. There are 16 residues in the CDR3. CDR3 amino acids: CASSLSVVTVTDTQYF. In DNA form, the CDR3 reads TGCGCCAGCAGCTTGTCGGTCGTGACGGTCACAGATACGCAGTATTTT. Based on the CDR3 plus reference TRBV5-1 and TRBJ2-3, the full variable domain is KAGVTQTPRYLIKTRGQQVTLSCSPISGHRSVSWYQQTPGQGLQFLFEYFSETQRNKGNFPGRFSGRQFSNSRSEMNVSTLELGDSALYLCASSLSVVTVTDTQYFGPGTRLTVL.

This chain links TRBV4-1 with TRBJ1-6, with no clear D. Germline lookup yields CDR1 MGHRA and CDR2 YSYEKL. This CDR3 region has 18 residues. With 3 bases removed from V and 0 bases from J, the gap between germline ends came to 15 bases. CDR3 sequence: CASSHPGEVSSYNSPLHF. The CDR3 coding sequence is TGCGCCAGCAGCCATCCCGGGGAAGTCAGCTCCTATAATTCACCCCTCCACTTT.

Comments on this clone: Its ends do not fully match the called genes, so a read error is possible. V is TRBV7-9 and J is TRBJ2-1, with D perhaps assigned TRBD1 or TRBD2 (5 bases each). CDR3 size: 15 residues. Germline V CDR1 and CDR2: SEHNR, FQNEAQ (reference sequence). The CDR3 spells CASSLAGSFGNEQFF. In DNA, the CDR3 is TGTGCCAGCAGCCTAGCAGGGTCGTTTGGCAATGAGCAGTTCTTC.

For the CDR3, the DNA is TGTGCCAGCAGTTCACGCCCCCTTGGGGGGAGTCAGCCCCAGCATTTT. Translating it yields CASSSRPLGGSQPQHF. The rearrangement joins TRBV27 to TRBJ1-5; a weak D match, TRBD1 (5 bases). The CDR3 extends over 16 amino acids. The V gene lost 4 bases and the J gene lost 6 bases, with 19 bases spanning the gap. Germline CDR1 is MNHEY and CDR2 is SMNVEV (reference sequence).

This clone was recorded a few times. The chain uses TRBV29-1 and TRBJ2-7; D might be TRBD1 (6 bases). CDR1 is SQVTM, CDR2 ANQGSEA, per germline. The V end lost 2 bases, the J end lost 3 bases, and 11 bases lay between the germline ends. CDR3 length equals 13 residues. The CDR3 reads CSVERKDSYEQYF. The CDR3 DNA sequence: TGCAGCGTTGAACGTAAGGACAGCTACGAGCAGTACTTC.

This chain uses TRBV10-3 with TRBJ1-6, with D maybe TRBD1 (6 bases). This CDR3 is built from 15 residues. Trimming took off 0 bases at V and 11 bases at J, with 14 bases between the two ends. The germline CDR1 and CDR2 sequences are ENHRY and SYGVKD. The CDR3 DNA follows: TGTGCCATCAGTGAGTCGACATTCAGGGGTACACCCCTCCACTTT. Its protein is CAISESTFRGTPLHF.

The chain carries TRBV28 and TRBJ2-1; 8 positions match TRBD1. The CDR3 runs 15 residues. Per germline, CDR1 MDHEN and CDR2 SYDVKM. With 4 bases clipped from V and 8 bases from J, the junction kept 10 bases outside the gene matches. The CDR3 DNA follows: TGTGCCAGCAGTTCCGGACAGGGTAGAATCGATGAGCAGTTCTTC. Protein: CASSSGQGRIDEQFF. Filled out from reference TRBV28 and TRBJ2-1, the complete variable domain reads DVKVTQSSRYLVKRTGEKVFLECVQDMDHENMFWYRQDPGLGLRLIYFSYDVKMKEKGDIPEGYSVSREKKERFSLILESASTNQTSMYLCASSSGQGRIDEQFFGPGTRLTVL.

A word on this clone: Other DNA variants within this sample encode the same CDR3. The chain is built from TRBV5-1 and TRBJ1-1, with no clear D. The ends were cut back, 0 bases at V and 5 bases at J, with 5 bases in the middle. The CDR3 sequence is 12 residues long. Germline V gene sequence: CDR1 SGHRS, CDR2 YFSETQ. CDR3 sequence reads: CASSLGATEAFF. The CDR3 DNA reads TGCGCCAGCAGCTTGGGCGCAACTGAAGCTTTCTTT.

V and J are TRBV7-8 and TRBJ1-2; D is unclear. Germline-derived CDR1 and CDR2 are SGHVS and FQNEAQ. V gave up 4 bases and J gave up 8 bases, with 11 bases separating them. This CDR3 has 12 amino acids. The CDR3 coding sequence is TGTGCCAGCAGCTCCCCTTCCCAGGGCTACACCTTC. Translated, it gives CASSSPSQGYTF.

The chain recombines TRBV3-1 (or the pseudogene TRBV3-2) with TRBJ1-6; the D is unclear. Germline V CDR1 and CDR2: LGHDT, YNNKEL (reference sequence). This CDR3 region has 12 residues. Between the trimmed V and J ends, which lost 4 bases and 7 bases, there was a span of 5 bases. This chain's CDR3 is CASSLLNSPLHF. CDR3 bases: TGTGCCAGCAGCCTTCTAAATTCACCCCTCCACTTT.